The clone carrying this T cell receptor (beta chain) was seen a single time. Measured with immunoSEQ multiplex PCR; TCRdb has only the in-frame clones, and not every one. The sample holds approximately 150,000 clones, approximately 95% seen once. The data originate from a study of blood T cell repertoires in COVID-19. In germline, CDR1 is MNHEY, CDR2 SMNVEV (reference sequence). This CDR3 spans 13 amino acids. Deletions cut 5 bases from V and 7 bases from J, with 14 bases between. Recruited during active infection, patients (from Seattle) were subsequently followed longitudinally. This TCR derives from a woman aged 55-69 years with COVID-19, enrolled during active disease. The sequenced sample consisted of peripheral blood. The chain couples TRBV27 to TRBJ2-5, with D unclear. CDR3 amino acids: CASSLTPHGTQYF. CDR3 sequence (DNA): TGTGCCAGCAGTCTGACTCCTCATGGGACCCAGTACTTC.